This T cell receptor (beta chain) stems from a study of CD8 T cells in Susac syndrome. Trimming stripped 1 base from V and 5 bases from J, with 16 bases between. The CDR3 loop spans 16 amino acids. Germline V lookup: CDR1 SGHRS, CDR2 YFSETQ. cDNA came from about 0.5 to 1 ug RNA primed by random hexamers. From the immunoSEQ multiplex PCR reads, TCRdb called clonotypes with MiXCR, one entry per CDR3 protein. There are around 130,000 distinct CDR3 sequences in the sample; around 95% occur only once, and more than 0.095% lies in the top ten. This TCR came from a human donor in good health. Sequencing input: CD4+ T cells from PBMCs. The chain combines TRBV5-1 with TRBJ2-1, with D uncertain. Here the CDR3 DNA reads TGCGCCAGCAGCTTGCGTTTCGGAGCCAGACACAATGAGCAGTTCTTC. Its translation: CASSLRFGARHNEQFF.